This T cell receptor beta chain comes out of a study of neurological immune-mediated disorders. Overall study: The study included some 34 multiple sclerosis patients, some 31 relapsing-remitting and 3 secondary progressive. Study observations and caveats: None of the CDR3 amino acid sequences of expanded clones were shared across subjects, and this suggested private repertoires in all groups. HTLV-1-associated myelopathy ranked highest for TCR clonal expansion and multiple sclerosis lowest, beneath healthy controls.

From germline, CDR1 is DFQATT and CDR2 SNEGSKA (reference sequence). CDR3 length equals 13 residues. The germline V and J ends were trimmed by 3 bases and 4 bases, with 11 bases remaining between them. This clonotype was seen repeatedly, ten times or more. The antigen is unknown. A single run covered 15-18 subjects with over 170 million TCR-beta sequences. From the 5' RACE reads, TCRdb called clonotypes with MiXCR, one entry per CDR3 protein. In the table there are about 62,000 distinct CDR3 sequences, 4% to 6% of which are singletons. The sequence was collected from a woman aged 45-59 years with multiple sclerosis. Sample: PBMCs. The chain combines TRBV20-1 with TRBJ2-3; D unresolved. The CDR3 is CSARSSSADTQYF. The DNA of the CDR3 is TGCAGTGCTAGGAGCTCAAGTGCAGATACGCAGTATTTT.